This TCR beta chain stems from a study of blood T cell repertoires in COVID-19. The CDR3 is 18 amino acids. Trimming removed 0 bases from V and 2 bases from J; junction bases left unmatched: 6. The germline V gene encodes CDR1 SGHRS and CDR2 YFSETQ. The protocol was immunoSEQ multiplex PCR, while the TCRdb copy is restricted to in-frame clones and leaves out a portion. The sample records around 150,000 clones, 65% to 90% being singletons. The clonotype was recovered from a man in his sixties with acute or convalescent COVID-19. J is TRBJ2-3 and V is TRBV5-1; 13 bases fit TRBD2. What was sequenced was peripheral blood. The CDR3: CASSLVPGLAGNTDTQYF. CDR3 DNA sequence: TGCGCCAGCAGCTTGGTCCCGGGACTAGCGGGAAACACAGATACGCAGTATTTT.